Following are 10 T cell receptor beta chains from one sample sequenced in a study of OX40 agonist ivuxolimab in advanced cancers. The data were produced by immunoSEQ multiplex PCR, yet TCRdb's version contains in-frame clones alone and is incomplete. The sample lists about 92,000 clones; more than 85% were seen once. Sequencing used CD4+ or CD8+ T cells sorted from blood, obtained in a trial of the OX40 agonist ivuxolimab. These TCRs come from an adult with an advanced solid tumor such as melanoma, head and neck, liver or kidney cancer.

V gene TRBV5-6 combines with J gene TRBJ2-1; D is unresolved. Trimming left V 2 bases short and J 5 bases short, with 8 bases between. The CDR3 sequence is 13 residues long. CDR1 and CDR2 from the germline V gene are SGHDT and YYEEEE. The CDR3 region is CASSFGANNEQFF. The CDR3 DNA sequence: TGTGCCAGCAGCTTTGGAGCGAACAATGAGCAGTTCTTC. Filled out from reference TRBV5-6 and TRBJ2-1, the complete variable domain reads DAGVTQSPTHLIKTRGQQVTLRCSPKSGHDTVSWYQQALGQGPQFIFQYYEEEERQRGNFPDRFSGHQFPNYSSELNVNALLLGDSALYLCASSFGANNEQFFGPGTRLTVL.

The rearrangement links TRBV4-1 to TRBJ2-5; the D is unclear. Germline assignment: CDR1 MGHRA and CDR2 YSYEKL. The CDR3 runs to 13 residues. Trimming took off 4 bases at V and 5 bases at J, with 11 bases between the two ends. The CDR3 DNA is TGCGCCAGCAGCCGGTACCGTGGGGAGACCCAGTACTTC. The encoded protein is CASSRYRGETQYF.

This clone was picked up one time. The rearrangement joins TRBV4-2 to TRBJ2-5; D is possibly TRBD2 (5 bases). Trimming stripped 1 base from V and 7 bases from J, with 13 bases between. Germline CDR1 is LGHNA and CDR2 is YNFKEQ. This CDR3 region has 14 residues. CDR3 amino acids: CASSQVTARGTQYF. DNA for the CDR3: TGTGCCAGCAGCCAAGTTACAGCCCGGGGGACCCAGTACTTC.

The rearrangement joins TRBV4-3 to TRBJ1-1, with no clear D. The CDR3 loop spans 14 amino acids. Germline V CDR1 and CDR2: LGHNA, YSLEER. V was shortened by 6 bases and J by 4 bases, with 15 bases between the two germline ends. The CDR3 spells CASRKWHGSTEAFF. The CDR3 DNA reads as TGCGCCAGCAGAAAGTGGCACGGTAGCACTGAAGCTTTCTTT.

DNA of the CDR3: TGTGCCAGCAGCACCCGACTAGCCGGGGGCAATGAGCAGTTCTTC. Protein product: CASSTRLAGGNEQFF. V usage is TRBV11-1 and J usage is TRBJ2-1; 7 bases line up with TRBD2. This CDR3 is 15 amino acids long. The germline gives CDR1 SGHAT, CDR2 FQDESV (reference sequence). Unmatched junction bases numbered 10, after V lost 5 bases and J lost 6 bases. Together with reference TRBV11-1 and TRBJ2-1, the CDR3 gives the full variable domain: EAEVAQSPRYKITEKSQAVAFWCDPISGHATLYWYRQILGQGPELLVQFQDESVVDDSQLPKDRFSAERLKGVDSTLKIQPAELGDSAMYLCASSTRLAGGNEQFFGPGTRLTVL.

V and J are TRBV2 and TRBJ1-3; 7 bases fit TRBD1. Germline CDR1 is SNHLY and CDR2 is FYNNEI. Trimming cost V 6 bases and J 0 bases; bases outside gene matches: 5. This CDR3 has 15 amino acids. The CDR3 nucleotides are TGTGCCAGCAGAAATGACAGGGTCTCTGGAAACACCATATATTTT. This encodes CASRNDRVSGNTIYF.

The chain employs TRBV5-5 and TRBJ2-1; 13 bases are shared with TRBD2. The CDR3 is 18 residues long. Unmatched junction bases numbered 6, after V lost 1 base and J lost 2 bases. Germline V gene data show CDR1 as SGHKS and CDR2 as YYEKEE (reference sequence). CDR3 nucleotide sequence: TGTGCCAGCAGCTTGACCGGACTAGCGGGAGAACCCTACAATGAGCAGTTCTTC. This encodes CASSLTGLAGEPYNEQFF.

This sequence joins TRBV5-4 and TRBJ2-1; weak D call: TRBD2 (5 bases). In germline, CDR1 is SGHNT, CDR2 YYREEE (reference sequence). V lost 1 base and J 4 bases, leaving 9 bases between the germline ends. The CDR3 consists of 14 residues. CDR3 amino acids: CASSLPGGYNEQFF. In DNA, the CDR3 is TGTGCCAGCAGCTTGCCAGGCGGGTACAATGAGCAGTTCTTC.

The J gene is TRBJ2-7, the V gene TRBV5-5; perhaps TRBD1 as D (6 bases). CDR1 and CDR2 from the germline V gene are SGHKS and YYEKEE (reference sequence). The CDR3 is 13 amino acids. V was clipped by 0 bases and J by 4 bases, with 8 bases between them. The CDR3 is CASSLGTVYEQYF. The DNA of the CDR3 is TGTGCCAGCAGCTTGGGGACAGTTTACGAGCAGTACTTC.

This chain connects TRBV5-1 to TRBJ2-7; 7 bases map to TRBD2. Looked up from germline, CDR1 is SGHRS and CDR2 is YFSETQ. V lost 1 base and J lost 3; bases outside the gene matches: 7. The CDR3 is 15 amino acids. The CDR3 reads CASSLREGGVYEQYF. The CDR3 DNA sequence: TGCGCCAGCAGCTTGAGGGAGGGTGGAGTCTACGAGCAGTACTTC.